Presented here are 22 T cell receptor beta chains from one specimen sequenced in a study of cytomegalovirus exposure and HLA in healthy donors. 60 Vbeta and 13 Jbeta primers were used in PCR. Sequenced by immunoSEQ multiplex PCR; TCRdb stores in-frame clones only, minus some. The sample lists 150,000 to 170,000 clones, 74% occurring once. Sequenced: PBMCs. The receptors come from a man aged 30 to 39 in good health and CMV-seronegative.

V and J are TRBV6-5 and TRBJ2-7; 7 bases map to TRBD1. Germline lookup yields CDR1 MNHEY and CDR2 SVGAGI. The CDR3 loop spans 13 amino acids. With 7 bases clipped from V and 0 bases from J, the junction kept 3 bases outside the gene matches. CDR3 loop: CASKGQSSYEQYF. The CDR3 bases are TGTGCCAGCAAGGGACAGAGCTCCTACGAGCAGTACTTC.

This clone was detected only once. The chain uses TRBV5-6 and TRBJ2-2; 7 nucleotides agree with TRBD1. Per germline, CDR1 SGHDT and CDR2 YYEEEE. This CDR3 has 16 amino acids. After removal of 5 bases from V and 0 bases from J, the junction contained 7 bases not matched to a gene. The CDR3 spells CASRPNRGPNTGELFF. The DNA of the CDR3 is TGTGCCAGCAGACCTAACAGGGGCCCGAACACCGGGGAGCTGTTTTTT.

The chain employs TRBV5-5 and TRBJ2-3, with 9 bases fitting TRBD1. Trimming took 4 bases from V and 3 from J; bases not matched to a gene: 12. The CDR3 runs 17 residues. Germline V gene lookup returns CDR1 SGHKS and CDR2 YYEKEE (reference sequence). The CDR3 loop is CASSANPGQGVTDTQYF. The CDR3, as DNA: TGTGCCAGCAGCGCTAATCCGGGACAGGGTGTAACAGATACGCAGTATTTT.

The chain combines TRBV28 with TRBJ1-6; D is undetermined. CDR1 and CDR2 from the germline V gene are MDHEN and SYDVKM. The V gene lost 2 bases and the J gene lost 5 bases, with 10 bases spanning the gap. This CDR3 is 15 amino acids long. The CDR3 sequence is CASSLGRDNNSPLHF. Here the CDR3 DNA reads TGTGCCAGCAGTTTAGGGAGGGATAATAATTCACCCCTCCACTTT.

The V call is TRBV7-2, the J call TRBJ2-1, with 7 positions matching TRBD1. V was clipped by 5 bases and J by 5 bases; unmatched bases: 12. Germline V lookup: CDR1 SGHTA, CDR2 FQGNSA. The CDR3 consists of 16 residues. The CDR3 sequence: CASSPRRDRRNNEQFF. Here the CDR3 DNA reads TGTGCCAGCAGCCCCCGACGGGACAGAAGGAACAATGAGCAGTTCTTC.

In this sample, this clone turned up a few times. This chain links TRBV19 with TRBJ1-5; 8 bases align to TRBD1. Germline CDR1 LNHDA, CDR2 SQIVND (reference sequence). The CDR3 is 18 amino acids. The V gene end was trimmed by 5 bases and the J gene end by 3 bases; junction bases not matched to a gene: 15. The CDR3 sequence: CASSPPPRTGQPNQPQHF. In DNA, the CDR3 is TGTGCCAGTAGTCCCCCACCCCGGACAGGGCAACCCAATCAGCCCCAGCATTTT.

The chain uses TRBV10-3 and TRBJ2-7; 9 bases match TRBD2. The CDR3 consists of 15 residues. Germline V gene sequence: CDR1 ENHRY, CDR2 SYGVKD. Losses at the gene ends were 0 bases for V and 7 bases for J; bases not matched to a gene: 7. CDR3 nucleotide sequence: TGTGCCATCAGTGAGTCGACGCGGGGGGGGCGTGAGCAGTACTTC. It is translated as CAISESTRGGREQYF.

CDR3 DNA sequence: TGTGCCAGTTCCATCGGAACAGGACGCTACGAGCAGTACTTC. Translation gives CASSIGTGRYEQYF. This sequence joins TRBV19 and TRBJ2-7, with D possibly being TRBD1 (5 bases). The CDR3 is made up of 14 amino acids. The V and J ends lost 8 bases and 3 bases respectively, with 17 bases between them. Germline CDR1 is LNHDA and CDR2 is SQIVND (reference sequence).

The chain recombines TRBV27 with TRBJ1-2; 8 nucleotides agree with TRBD1. V lost 6 bases to trimming and J lost 4 bases; unmatched junction nucleotides: 7. Looked up from germline, CDR1 is MNHEY and CDR2 is SMNVEV (reference sequence). This CDR3 is 14 amino acids long. CDR3 nucleotide sequence: TGTGCCAGCAGCCCGGGACAGGCCGTCTATGGCTACACCTTC. It translates to CASSPGQAVYGYTF.

The chain joins TRBV4-2 to TRBJ1-2, with D tentatively TRBD1 (6 bases). The CDR3 length is 17 residues. CDR1 and CDR2 (germline): LGHNA, YNFKEQ. The V gene lost 4 bases and the J gene lost 4 bases, with 22 bases spanning the gap. CDR3 residues: CASSPTLYRVRSYGYTF. CDR3 nucleotide sequence: TGTGCCAGCAGCCCCACCCTATACAGGGTTAGGAGCTATGGCTACACCTTC.

The rearrangement joins TRBV7-9 to TRBJ1-1; 7 bases agree with TRBD1. Germline V gene data show CDR1 as SEHNR and CDR2 as FQNEAQ (reference sequence). The V and J ends lost 5 bases and 1 base, in that order; junction bases with no gene match: 7. The CDR3 spans 15 residues. CDR3 DNA sequence: TGTGCCAGCAGCCCGCTAAGGGGGCCGAACACTGAAGCTTTCTTT. The encoded protein is CASSPLRGPNTEAFF.

With respect to this clone: Distinct nucleotide sequences in the sample also encode this CDR3. The chain recombines TRBV7-9 with TRBJ1-1; D remains unclear. The CDR3 totals 12 residues. Trimming shortened V by 9 bases and J by 3 bases, and 11 bases separated the two germline ends. Germline-derived CDR1 and CDR2 are SEHNR and FQNEAQ (reference sequence). Written as DNA, the CDR3 is TGTGCCAGTCAGGAGGGCGACACTGAAGCTTTCTTT. Protein product: CASQEGDTEAFF.

CDR3 amino acids: CSAQDSEYEQYF. As DNA, the CDR3 is TGCAGCGCCCAGGACAGCGAATACGAGCAGTACTTC. The rearrangement joins TRBV29-1 to TRBJ2-5; a possible D gene is TRBD1 (6 bases). The J call may be in error: the DNA end matches TRBJ2-7 better. CDR1 SQVTM and CDR2 ANQGSEA come from the germline V gene. CDR3 size: 12 residues.

This chain joins TRBV5-1 and TRBJ1-1, with a possible D match to TRBD1 (5 bases). Trimming pared 0 bases from V and 0 bases from J, leaving 12 bases between. The CDR3 is 16 residues long. The V gene's germline CDR1 is SGHRS and CDR2 YFSETQ. The CDR3: CASSLAGVGVNTEAFF. DNA for the CDR3: TGCGCCAGCAGCTTGGCGGGGGTAGGAGTGAACACTGAAGCTTTCTTT. Full variable domain (missing parts from reference TRBV5-1 and TRBJ1-1): KAGVTQTPRYLIKTRGQQVTLSCSPISGHRSVSWYQQTPGQGLQFLFEYFSETQRNKGNFPGRFSGRQFSNSRSEMNVSTLELGDSALYLCASSLAGVGVNTEAFFGQGTRLTVV.

This chain connects TRBV6-1 to TRBJ1-1; possibly TRBD1 for D (6 bases). This CDR3 has 14 amino acids. Germline V gives CDR1 MNHNS, CDR2 SASEGT. Trimming pared 4 bases from V and 5 bases from J, leaving 14 bases between. In nucleotides, the CDR3 is TGTGCCAGCAGTGCGGAACAGGGTTTAACTGAAGCTTTCTTT. This codes for CASSAEQGLTEAFF.

V and J are TRBV5-1 and TRBJ2-1, with D unresolved. Trimming pared 5 bases from V and 3 bases from J, leaving 12 bases between. The CDR3 runs 14 residues. CDR1 and CDR2 (germline): SGHRS, YFSETQ. In DNA form, the CDR3 reads TGCGCCAGCAGTCGGAGTAGCTTCTACAATGAGCAGTTCTTC. This encodes CASSRSSFYNEQFF. The full variable domain, its missing parts supplied by reference TRBV5-1 and TRBJ2-1, is KAGVTQTPRYLIKTRGQQVTLSCSPISGHRSVSWYQQTPGQGLQFLFEYFSETQRNKGNFPGRFSGRQFSNSRSEMNVSTLELGDSALYLCASSRSSFYNEQFFGPGTRLTVL.

The chain uses TRBV19 and TRBJ1-2, with D possibly matching TRBD1 (6 bases). V was shortened by 1 base and J by 2 bases, with 14 bases between the two germline ends. Germline V gene sequence: CDR1 LNHDA, CDR2 SQIVND (reference sequence). This CDR3 is built from 16 residues. The CDR3 nucleotides read TGTGCCAGTAGTATAGTGGGACACGGAGAGAACTATGGCTACACCTTC. Its protein product is CASSIVGHGENYGYTF.

The sample holds a few counts of this clone. V usage is TRBV11-2 and J usage is TRBJ2-5; TRBD2 matches at 8 bases. CDR3 length: 15 amino acids. J lost 4 bases, V lost 3 bases, and 7 bases had no gene match. CDR1 is SGHAT, CDR2 FQNNGV, per germline. CDR3 coding DNA: TGTGCCAGCAGCTTGACTAGCGTACCCGGAGAGACCCAGTACTTC. The encoded protein is CASSLTSVPGETQYF.

This clone was counted between two and nine times. The chain employs TRBV2 and TRBJ2-2; 12 nucleotides agree with TRBD2. The CDR3 covers 14 residues. CDR1 is SNHLY, CDR2 FYNNEI, per germline. With 9 bases clipped from V and 4 bases from J, the junction kept 3 bases outside the gene matches. CDR3 sequence reads: CASALAGGTGELFF. Here the CDR3 DNA reads TGTGCCAGTGCACTAGCGGGGGGCACCGGGGAGCTGTTTTTT.

The chain links TRBV18 to TRBJ1-2, with a possible D match to TRBD1 (5 bases). The germline gives CDR1 KGHSH, CDR2 LQKENI. The CDR3 is 16 residues long. Trimming took 1 base from V and 0 from J, leaving 12 bases between them. In nucleotides, the CDR3 is TGTGCCAGCTCACCACGGGGCGCAGGACCTAACTATGGCTACACCTTC. It is translated as CASSPRGAGPNYGYTF.

The chain has TRBV19 and TRBJ2-7, with 9 bases lining up with TRBD1. The germline V gene encodes CDR1 LNHDA and CDR2 SQIVND (reference sequence). V shed 9 bases, J shed 3 bases, and the junction held 3 bases outside the gene matches. The CDR3 has 12 amino acids. CDR3 in amino acids: CASRQGDYEQYF. CDR3 nucleotide sequence: TGTGCCAGCAGACAGGGGGACTACGAGCAGTACTTC.

The CDR3 DNA sequence: TGTGCCAGCAGTCTATTTACAGGGCCCGGGGAGCTGTTTTTT. It encodes CASSLFTGPGELFF. The chain has TRBV28 and TRBJ2-2; perhaps TRBD1 as D (6 bases). Trimming shortened V by 5 bases and J by 6 bases, and 13 bases separated the two germline ends. Germline V gene sequence: CDR1 MDHEN, CDR2 SYDVKM. There are 14 residues in the CDR3.